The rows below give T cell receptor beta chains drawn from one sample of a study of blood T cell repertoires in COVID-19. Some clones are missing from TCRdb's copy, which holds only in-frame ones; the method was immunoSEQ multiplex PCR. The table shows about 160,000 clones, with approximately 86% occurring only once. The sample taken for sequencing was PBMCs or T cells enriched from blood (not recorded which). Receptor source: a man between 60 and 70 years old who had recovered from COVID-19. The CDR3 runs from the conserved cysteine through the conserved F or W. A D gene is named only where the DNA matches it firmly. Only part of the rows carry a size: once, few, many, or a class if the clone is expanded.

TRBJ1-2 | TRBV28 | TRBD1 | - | TGTGCCAGTCAGGGGGCGAACTATGGCTACACCTTC | CASQGANYGYTF
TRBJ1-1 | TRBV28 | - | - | TGTGCCAGCAGTTTTGTGCGGAACACTGAAGCTTTCTTT | CASSFVRNTEAFF
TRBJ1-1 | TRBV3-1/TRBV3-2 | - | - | TGTGCCAGCAGCACTCTTCACGGAGGCACTGAAGCTTTCTTT | CASSTLHGGTEAFF
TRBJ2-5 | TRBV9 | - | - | TGTGCCAGCAGCCCCCTAGCAGGAGAGACCCAGTACTTC | CASSPLAGETQYF
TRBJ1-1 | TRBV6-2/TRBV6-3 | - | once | TGTGCCAGCAGCCGCGGAGGGGTGGGGAACACTGAAGCTTTCTTT | CASSRGGVGNTEAFF
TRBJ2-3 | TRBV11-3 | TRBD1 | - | TGTGCCAGCAGCCGAAGCCGGACAGGGGGCGAAGATACGCAGTATTTT | CASSRSRTGGEDTQYF
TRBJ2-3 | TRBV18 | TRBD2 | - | TGTGCCAGCTCACCACCGGGGACTAGCGACCGAGGGGATACGCAGTATTTT | CASSPPGTSDRGDTQYF
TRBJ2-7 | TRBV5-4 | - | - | TGTGCCAGCAGCCGGCGGGGCAGCTCCTACGAGCAGTACTTC | CASSRRGSSYEQYF
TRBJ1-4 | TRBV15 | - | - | TGTGCCACCAGCAGAGATCACCGAGTAGAACTGTTTTTT | CATSRDHRVELFF
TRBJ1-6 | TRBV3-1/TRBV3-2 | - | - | TGTGCCAGCAGCCAGGAAGCGGGACGGGCTTCACCCCTCCACTTT | CASSQEAGRASPLHF
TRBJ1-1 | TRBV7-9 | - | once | TGTGCCAGCAGCTTAGCTGTGACTCCGAACACTGAAGCTTTCTTT | CASSLAVTPNTEAFF
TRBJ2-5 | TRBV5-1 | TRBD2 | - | TGCGCCAGCAGCTACACCGGGACTAGCGGTTATCAAGAGACCCAGTACTTC | CASSYTGTSGYQETQYF
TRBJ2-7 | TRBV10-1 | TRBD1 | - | TGCGCCAATACAGGGGACGAGCAGTACTTC | CANTGDEQYF
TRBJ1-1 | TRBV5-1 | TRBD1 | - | TGCGCCAGCAGCTTGGAAGGGACAGGGGCCCTCACTGAAGCTTTCTTT | CASSLEGTGALTEAFF
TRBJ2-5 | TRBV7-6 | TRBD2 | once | TGTGCCAGCAGCTACCAGGGAGGGGAGACCCAGTACTTC | CASSYQGGETQYF
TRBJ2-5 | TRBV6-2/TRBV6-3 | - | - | TGTGCCAGCAGTTACGCTATCGGGGAGACCCAGTACTTC | CASSYAIGETQYF
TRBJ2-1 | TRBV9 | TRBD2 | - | TGTGCCAGCAGCACCGGGACTAGCATTTACAATGAGCAGTTCTTC | CASSTGTSIYNEQFF
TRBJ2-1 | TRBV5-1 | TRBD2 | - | TGCGCCAGCTATCTTACGGGGGGACCTAACAATGAGCAGTTCTTC | CASYLTGGPNNEQFF
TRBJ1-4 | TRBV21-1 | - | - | TGTGCCAGCAGCAAGGGACAGGGCTCAACTAATGAAAAACTGTTTTTT | CASSKGQGSTNEKLFF
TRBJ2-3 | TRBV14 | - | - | TGTGCCAGCAGACCCCGGGGTGGGGATACGCAGTATTTT | CASRPRGGDTQYF
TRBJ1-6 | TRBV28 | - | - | TGTGCCAGCAGAGAAGGGGTATCTTCACCCCTCCACTTT | CASREGVSSPLHF
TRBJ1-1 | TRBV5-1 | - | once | TGCGCCAGCCTTTTCGGGATAAGTGAAGCTTTCTTT | CASLFGISEAFF
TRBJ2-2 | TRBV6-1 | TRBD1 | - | TGTGCCAGCAGTGAGAGACAGGGGATATCCACCGGGGAGCTGTTTTTT | CASSERQGISTGELFF
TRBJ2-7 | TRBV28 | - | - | TGTGCCAGCAGACCTACAGGGATCGCGGGCGAGCAGTACTTC | CASRPTGIAGEQYF
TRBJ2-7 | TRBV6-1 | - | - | TGTGCCAGCAGTGAAGTGGCAGGGGTCCCCTACGAGCAGTACTTC | CASSEVAGVPYEQYF
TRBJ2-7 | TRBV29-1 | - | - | TGCAGCGTTCCCGGGACTTCACGGGGCGAGCAGTACTTC | CSVPGTSRGEQYF
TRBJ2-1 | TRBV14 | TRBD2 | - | TGTGCCAGCAGCCCCGGGACTAGCGGGAGGGGGAAAGAGCAGTTCTTC | CASSPGTSGRGKEQFF
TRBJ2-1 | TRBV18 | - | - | TGTGCCAGCTCACCGTTATCGACATGGCCCTACAATGAGCAGTTCTTC | CASSPLSTWPYNEQFF
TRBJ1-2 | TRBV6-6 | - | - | TGTGCCAGCAGTCCACGGATGGTTAGGGGCCCTTTTAACTATGGCTACACCTTC | CASSPRMVRGPFNYGYTF
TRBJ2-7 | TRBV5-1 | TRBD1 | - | TGCGCCAGCAGCACCTCCGGGACAGGGGACGAGCAGTACTTC | CASSTSGTGDEQYF
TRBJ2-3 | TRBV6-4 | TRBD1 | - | TGTGCCAGCAGTGAGCAGGGGGTGTCGACAGATACGCAGTATTTT | CASSEQGVSTDTQYF
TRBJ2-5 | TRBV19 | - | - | TGTGCCAGTAGCGAAGGGCGGGGAGAGACCCAGTACTTC | CASSEGRGETQYF
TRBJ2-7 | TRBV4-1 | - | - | TGCGCCAGCAGCCAAGAACTCGTGTACGAGCAGTACTTC | CASSQELVYEQYF
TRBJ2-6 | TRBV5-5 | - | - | TGTGCCAGCAGCTTGGAAGCGGGCCCCGTCCTGACTTTC | CASSLEAGPVLTF
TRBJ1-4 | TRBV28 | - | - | TGTGCCAGCAGTTCGGGGGAAAAACTGTTTTTT | CASSSGEKLFF
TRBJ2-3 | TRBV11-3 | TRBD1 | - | TGTGCCAGCAGCTTGGGACAGGGGCACACAGATACGCAGTATTTT | CASSLGQGHTDTQYF
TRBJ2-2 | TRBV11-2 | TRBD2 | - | TGTGCCAGCAGCTACATAGCGGGACCCTACACCGGGGAGCTGTTTTTT | CASSYIAGPYTGELFF
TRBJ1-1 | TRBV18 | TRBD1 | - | TGTGCCAGCTCATCTGGACAGGGCCGTATAACTGAAGCTTTCTTT | CASSSGQGRITEAFF
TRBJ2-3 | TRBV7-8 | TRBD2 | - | TGTGCCAGCAGCTTAAGGACGCCGACTAGCGGGAGTTTAGATACGCAGTATTTT | CASSLRTPTSGSLDTQYF
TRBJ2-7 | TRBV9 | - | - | TGTGCCAGCAGCGCCTCTACCTCGGGGAGCGAGCAGTACTTC | CASSASTSGSEQYF
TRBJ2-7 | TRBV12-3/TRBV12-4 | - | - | TGTGCCAGTGAACCGACAGGTGCCTACGAGCAGTACTTC | CASEPTGAYEQYF
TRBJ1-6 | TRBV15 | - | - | TGTGCCACCAGCTGGGGGCCAGCTAATTCACCCCTCCACTTT | CATSWGPANSPLHF
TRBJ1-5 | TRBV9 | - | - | TGTGCCAGCAGCGTTTCTGCTATTAGCAATCAGCCCCAGCATTTT | CASSVSAISNQPQHF
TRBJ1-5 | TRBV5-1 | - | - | TGCGCCAGCAGCTTGGGACAGCCGGGCAATCAGCCCCAGCATTTT | CASSLGQPGNQPQHF
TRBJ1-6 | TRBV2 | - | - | TGTGCCAGCAGTGAAAGCCAGTCGGGTAATTCACCCCTCCACTTT | CASSESQSGNSPLHF
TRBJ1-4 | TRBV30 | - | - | TGTGCCTGCGCCCCAGGGCTGGCTAATGAAAAACTGTTTTTT | CACAPGLANEKLFF
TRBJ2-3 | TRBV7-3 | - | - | TGTGCCAGCAGCTTAACTTACACAGATACGCAGTATTTT | CASSLTYTDTQYF
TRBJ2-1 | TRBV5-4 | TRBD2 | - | TGTGCCAGCAGCTTGAGGACTAGCGGATACAATGAGCAGTTCTTC | CASSLRTSGYNEQFF
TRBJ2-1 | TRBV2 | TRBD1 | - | TGTGCCAGCAGTTCCGGCTTGACAGGGGTCCCCTACAATGAGCAGTTCTTC | CASSSGLTGVPYNEQFF
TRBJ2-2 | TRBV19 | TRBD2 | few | TGTGCCAGTCGGACTAGCGGGGGGTACACCGGGGAGCTGTTTTTT | CASRTSGGYTGELFF